This T cell receptor (beta chain) was retrieved from a study of graft-versus-host responses after intestinal transplantation. Study-wide results and caveats: Individuals carrying graft-donor T cell macrochimerism showed high graft-versus-host to host-versus-graft clonal ratios in allografts. Peak circulating GvH clone levels were associated with early post-transplant HvG declines.

This clone was seen a single time. Its antigen is not known. CDR3 length: 14 amino acids. Trimming cost V 3 bases and J 0 bases; bases outside gene matches: 2. Germline lookup yields CDR1 MGHDK and CDR2 SYGVNS. Produced via immunoSEQ multiplex PCR; TCRdb's table is partial and in-frame only. The sample carries approximately 77,000 clones, approximately 91% recorded once. V and J are TRBV25-1 and TRBJ2-7; 7 nucleotides match TRBD2. The receptor was derived from a human donor who received an intestinal transplant. The sequenced sample was unstimulated CD4+ T cells sorted from spleen or lymph node cells, obtained before intestinal transplant. CDR3: CASSDGTNSYEQYF. For the CDR3, the DNA is TGTGCCAGCAGTGACGGGACTAACTCCTACGAGCAGTACTTC.